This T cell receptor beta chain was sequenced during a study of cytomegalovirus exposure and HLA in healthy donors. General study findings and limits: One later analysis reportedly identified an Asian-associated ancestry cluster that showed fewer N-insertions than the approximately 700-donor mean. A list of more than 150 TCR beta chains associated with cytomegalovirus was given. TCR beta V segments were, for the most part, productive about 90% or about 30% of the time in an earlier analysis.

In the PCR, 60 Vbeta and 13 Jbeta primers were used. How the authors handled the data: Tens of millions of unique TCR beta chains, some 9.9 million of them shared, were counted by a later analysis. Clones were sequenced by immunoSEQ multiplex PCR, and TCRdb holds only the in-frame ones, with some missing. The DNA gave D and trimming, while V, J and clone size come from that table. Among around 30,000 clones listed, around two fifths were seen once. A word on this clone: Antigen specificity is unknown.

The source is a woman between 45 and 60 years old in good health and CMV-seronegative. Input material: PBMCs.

CDR3 nucleotide sequence: TGTGCCAGCAGCTTAGCGGAACAGGTCACTGAAGCTTTCTTT. Translating gives CASSLAEQVTEAFF. This chain joins TRBV7-9 and TRBJ1-1; perhaps TRBD1 as D (5 bases). Germline lookup yields CDR1 SEHNR and CDR2 FQNEAQ (reference sequence). The CDR3 loop spans 14 amino acids. Trimming removed 0 bases from V and 4 bases from J, with 9 bases in between.